This TCR beta chain appears in the sequencing data of a study of cytomegalovirus exposure and HLA in healthy donors. The PCR employed 60 Vbeta primers together with 13 Jbeta primers. Produced via immunoSEQ multiplex PCR; TCRdb's table is partial and in-frame only. The table shows 99,000 or so clones, with 69% occurring only once. Study-level points and caveats: Donor immune exposure was known only as CMV serostatus. Later on, an analysis showed TCR association rates differing by HLA locus, with DRB1 the most and HLA-C the fewest. Despite most TCR sequences being rare, some public TCRs occurred in many donors.

There are 13 residues in the CDR3. Germline lookup yields CDR1 SGHNT and CDR2 YENEEA. Trimming took off 6 bases at V and 1 base at J, with 9 bases between the two ends. This clone has just a few counts. Its target is not known. Sequenced material: PBMCs. The chain joins TRBV11-3 to TRBJ1-1; no clear D gene. The receptor's source is a man between 25 and 39 years old in good health and CMV-seronegative. In nucleotides, the CDR3 is TGTGCCAGCAGTCAAACAGAGAACACTGAAGCTTTCTTT. Its translation is CASSQTENTEAFF.